These 10 T cell receptor beta chains originate from one sample sequenced in a study of shared clonotypes between healthy human individuals (dated by TCRdb to 2019 to 2021). The library was prepared using the immunoSEQ multiplex PCR assay. Sourced from immuneACCESS, this table was stored by TCRdb with only in-frame sequences that have V and J called. A share of the clones is absent; for the studies checked, an unresolved V gene accounts for under half, and the remainder has no known explanation. Across this sample there are millions of clones, with 80% to 95% seen only once. The ten largest clones capture approximately 0.4% of the sample. The sample comprised naive CD4+ T cells from PBMCs. The cell subset or site label here, explained by the study, means: CD45RA+ positively selected. All receptors come from a man between 18 and 35 years old in good health. Some clones in this sample may be carry-over from other donors' samples.

V gene TRBV19 combines with J gene TRBJ2-3; TRBD2 aligns across 12 bases. The CDR3 totals 17 residues. The V segment lost 3 bases and the J segment 1 base; nucleotides outside the gene matches: 5. The germline CDR1 and CDR2 sequences are LNHDA and SQIVND (reference sequence). As DNA, the CDR3 is TGTGCCAGTAGTATTGCACTAGCGGGAGGCGGCACAGATACGCAGTATTTT. It yields the protein CASSIALAGGGTDTQYF.

V is TRBV11-3 and J is TRBJ2-2; perhaps TRBD2 as D (5 bases). Trimming shortened V by 5 bases and J by 6 bases, and 10 bases separated the two germline ends. Germline V gives CDR1 SGHNT, CDR2 YENEEA. CDR3 length: 13 residues. CDR3 in amino acids: CASSEGDAGELFF. The CDR3 DNA reads TGTGCCAGCAGCGAGGGCGACGCCGGGGAGCTGTTTTTT.

J is TRBJ2-1 and V is TRBV4-3; tentative D call: TRBD2 (6 bases). Germline CDR1 and CDR2: LGHNA and YSLEER. The CDR3 totals 15 residues. The V and J ends lost 0 bases and 9 bases respectively, with 15 bases between them. CDR3 DNA: TGCGCCAGCAGCCAAGACCCATCCTGGGACTTTGAGCAGTTCTTC. It encodes CASSQDPSWDFEQFF.

The V gene is TRBV6-5, the J gene TRBJ2-1; D is undetermined. The germline V gene encodes CDR1 MNHEY and CDR2 SVGAGI. There are 14 residues in the CDR3. Trimming shortened V by 5 bases and J by 6 bases, and 14 bases separated the two germline ends. CDR3 in amino acids: CASSPADLPNEQFF. The CDR3 DNA is TGTGCCAGCAGTCCCGCCGACTTGCCCAATGAGCAGTTCTTC.

The chain joins TRBV30 to TRBJ1-2; D not resolved. The length of the CDR3 is 13 residues. Trimming removed 3 bases from V and 2 bases from J, with 10 bases in between. Per germline, CDR1 GTSNPN and CDR2 SVGIG (reference sequence). CDR3 protein: CAWSPASNYGYTF. The DNA for the CDR3 is TGTGCCTGGAGCCCAGCATCAAACTATGGCTACACCTTC.

The table lists this clone with a few counts. This chain joins TRBV30 and TRBJ1-2; D call uncertain. V was cut by 1 base and J by 7 bases, with 13 bases left in between. The V gene's germline CDR1 is GTSNPN and CDR2 SVGIG (reference sequence). The CDR3 extends over 13 amino acids. This CDR3 is CAWSARRIGGYTF. In DNA, the CDR3 is TGTGCCTGGAGTGCCCGTCGGATCGGTGGCTACACCTTC. The whole variable domain, filled in from reference TRBV30 and TRBJ1-2, reads SQTIHQWPATLVQPVGSPLSLECTVEGTSNPNLYWYRQAAGRGLQLLFYSVGIGQISSEVPQNLSASRPQDRQFILSSKKLLLSDSGFYLCAWSARRIGGYTFGSGTRLTVV.

The rearrangement links TRBV19 to TRBJ2-3; 15 bases align to TRBD2. CDR3 length: 21 residues. Germline assignment: CDR1 LNHDA and CDR2 SQIVND (reference sequence). V was clipped by 7 bases and J by 2 bases; unmatched bases: 19. This CDR3 is CASNPGHLWTSGRGVTDTQYF. CDR3 coding DNA: TGTGCCAGTAACCCGGGGCACCTGTGGACTAGCGGGAGGGGGGTCACAGATACGCAGTATTTT.

The V call is TRBV6-1, the J call TRBJ2-5; D not resolved. The CDR3 sequence is 10 residues long. Germline CDR1 reads MNHNS; CDR2 reads SASEGT. The V gene lost 6 bases and the J gene lost 4 bases, with 3 bases spanning the gap. The CDR3 is CASSRETQYF. CDR3 DNA sequence: TGTGCCAGCAGCAGAGAGACCCAGTACTTC.

CDR3 loop: CASSAYMAGAWEAKNIQYF. In DNA form, the CDR3 reads TGTGCCAGCAGCGCTTACATGGCGGGAGCTTGGGAGGCCAAAAACATTCAGTACTTC. The chain links TRBV11-2 to TRBJ2-4, with TRBD2 matching over 7 bases. The ends lost 5 bases at V and 1 base at J; junction bases unmatched: 17. Per the germline V gene, CDR1 is SGHAT and CDR2 is FQNNGV. The CDR3 extends over 19 amino acids. Together with reference TRBV11-2 and TRBJ2-4, the CDR3 gives the full variable domain: EAGVAQSPRYKIIEKRQSVAFWCNPISGHATLYWYQQILGQGPKLLIQFQNNGVVDDSQLPKDRFSAERLKGVDSTLKIQPAKLEDSAVYLCASSAYMAGAWEAKNIQYFGAGTRLSVL.

In DNA, the CDR3 is TGTGCCAGCAGCTTAGTGGGTAGCGTGGCATACAATGAGCAGTTCTTC. This translates into CASSLVGSVAYNEQFF. The rearrangement links TRBV7-2 to TRBJ2-1; tentative D call: TRBD2 (5 bases). Germline V gene lookup returns CDR1 SGHTA and CDR2 FQGNSA. CDR3 length: 16 amino acids. Trimming took off 1 base at V and 4 bases at J, with 14 bases between the two ends.